Below, one T cell receptor (beta chain) is given with its context. Its antigen is unidentified. UMIs incorporating a 6-nucleotide sample barcode were appended by means of template switching. Nested PCRs (about 15 and 9 cycles, two total) were applied to TCRalpha and TCRbeta cDNA. No DNA is given; TCRdb re-called the 5' RACE reads and lists each CDR3 protein once. This repertoire comprises about 300,000 distinct CDR3 sequences; its ten largest clones make up approximately 5.9%. The data stem from a study of monozygotic twins with inflammatory bowel disease. Broader study findings: Repertoire similarity did not separate concordant from discordant twins, possibly from limited power.

This CDR3 contains 13 residues. Germline V gene data show CDR1 as KGHDR and CDR2 as SFDVKD. This receptor was obtained from a human donor with ulcerative colitis or Crohn's disease, or a healthy co-twin of an affected twin (not recorded which). Source material: blood. V and J are TRBV24-1 and TRBJ2-1. The chain's CDR3 is CATSDSGYNEQFF.